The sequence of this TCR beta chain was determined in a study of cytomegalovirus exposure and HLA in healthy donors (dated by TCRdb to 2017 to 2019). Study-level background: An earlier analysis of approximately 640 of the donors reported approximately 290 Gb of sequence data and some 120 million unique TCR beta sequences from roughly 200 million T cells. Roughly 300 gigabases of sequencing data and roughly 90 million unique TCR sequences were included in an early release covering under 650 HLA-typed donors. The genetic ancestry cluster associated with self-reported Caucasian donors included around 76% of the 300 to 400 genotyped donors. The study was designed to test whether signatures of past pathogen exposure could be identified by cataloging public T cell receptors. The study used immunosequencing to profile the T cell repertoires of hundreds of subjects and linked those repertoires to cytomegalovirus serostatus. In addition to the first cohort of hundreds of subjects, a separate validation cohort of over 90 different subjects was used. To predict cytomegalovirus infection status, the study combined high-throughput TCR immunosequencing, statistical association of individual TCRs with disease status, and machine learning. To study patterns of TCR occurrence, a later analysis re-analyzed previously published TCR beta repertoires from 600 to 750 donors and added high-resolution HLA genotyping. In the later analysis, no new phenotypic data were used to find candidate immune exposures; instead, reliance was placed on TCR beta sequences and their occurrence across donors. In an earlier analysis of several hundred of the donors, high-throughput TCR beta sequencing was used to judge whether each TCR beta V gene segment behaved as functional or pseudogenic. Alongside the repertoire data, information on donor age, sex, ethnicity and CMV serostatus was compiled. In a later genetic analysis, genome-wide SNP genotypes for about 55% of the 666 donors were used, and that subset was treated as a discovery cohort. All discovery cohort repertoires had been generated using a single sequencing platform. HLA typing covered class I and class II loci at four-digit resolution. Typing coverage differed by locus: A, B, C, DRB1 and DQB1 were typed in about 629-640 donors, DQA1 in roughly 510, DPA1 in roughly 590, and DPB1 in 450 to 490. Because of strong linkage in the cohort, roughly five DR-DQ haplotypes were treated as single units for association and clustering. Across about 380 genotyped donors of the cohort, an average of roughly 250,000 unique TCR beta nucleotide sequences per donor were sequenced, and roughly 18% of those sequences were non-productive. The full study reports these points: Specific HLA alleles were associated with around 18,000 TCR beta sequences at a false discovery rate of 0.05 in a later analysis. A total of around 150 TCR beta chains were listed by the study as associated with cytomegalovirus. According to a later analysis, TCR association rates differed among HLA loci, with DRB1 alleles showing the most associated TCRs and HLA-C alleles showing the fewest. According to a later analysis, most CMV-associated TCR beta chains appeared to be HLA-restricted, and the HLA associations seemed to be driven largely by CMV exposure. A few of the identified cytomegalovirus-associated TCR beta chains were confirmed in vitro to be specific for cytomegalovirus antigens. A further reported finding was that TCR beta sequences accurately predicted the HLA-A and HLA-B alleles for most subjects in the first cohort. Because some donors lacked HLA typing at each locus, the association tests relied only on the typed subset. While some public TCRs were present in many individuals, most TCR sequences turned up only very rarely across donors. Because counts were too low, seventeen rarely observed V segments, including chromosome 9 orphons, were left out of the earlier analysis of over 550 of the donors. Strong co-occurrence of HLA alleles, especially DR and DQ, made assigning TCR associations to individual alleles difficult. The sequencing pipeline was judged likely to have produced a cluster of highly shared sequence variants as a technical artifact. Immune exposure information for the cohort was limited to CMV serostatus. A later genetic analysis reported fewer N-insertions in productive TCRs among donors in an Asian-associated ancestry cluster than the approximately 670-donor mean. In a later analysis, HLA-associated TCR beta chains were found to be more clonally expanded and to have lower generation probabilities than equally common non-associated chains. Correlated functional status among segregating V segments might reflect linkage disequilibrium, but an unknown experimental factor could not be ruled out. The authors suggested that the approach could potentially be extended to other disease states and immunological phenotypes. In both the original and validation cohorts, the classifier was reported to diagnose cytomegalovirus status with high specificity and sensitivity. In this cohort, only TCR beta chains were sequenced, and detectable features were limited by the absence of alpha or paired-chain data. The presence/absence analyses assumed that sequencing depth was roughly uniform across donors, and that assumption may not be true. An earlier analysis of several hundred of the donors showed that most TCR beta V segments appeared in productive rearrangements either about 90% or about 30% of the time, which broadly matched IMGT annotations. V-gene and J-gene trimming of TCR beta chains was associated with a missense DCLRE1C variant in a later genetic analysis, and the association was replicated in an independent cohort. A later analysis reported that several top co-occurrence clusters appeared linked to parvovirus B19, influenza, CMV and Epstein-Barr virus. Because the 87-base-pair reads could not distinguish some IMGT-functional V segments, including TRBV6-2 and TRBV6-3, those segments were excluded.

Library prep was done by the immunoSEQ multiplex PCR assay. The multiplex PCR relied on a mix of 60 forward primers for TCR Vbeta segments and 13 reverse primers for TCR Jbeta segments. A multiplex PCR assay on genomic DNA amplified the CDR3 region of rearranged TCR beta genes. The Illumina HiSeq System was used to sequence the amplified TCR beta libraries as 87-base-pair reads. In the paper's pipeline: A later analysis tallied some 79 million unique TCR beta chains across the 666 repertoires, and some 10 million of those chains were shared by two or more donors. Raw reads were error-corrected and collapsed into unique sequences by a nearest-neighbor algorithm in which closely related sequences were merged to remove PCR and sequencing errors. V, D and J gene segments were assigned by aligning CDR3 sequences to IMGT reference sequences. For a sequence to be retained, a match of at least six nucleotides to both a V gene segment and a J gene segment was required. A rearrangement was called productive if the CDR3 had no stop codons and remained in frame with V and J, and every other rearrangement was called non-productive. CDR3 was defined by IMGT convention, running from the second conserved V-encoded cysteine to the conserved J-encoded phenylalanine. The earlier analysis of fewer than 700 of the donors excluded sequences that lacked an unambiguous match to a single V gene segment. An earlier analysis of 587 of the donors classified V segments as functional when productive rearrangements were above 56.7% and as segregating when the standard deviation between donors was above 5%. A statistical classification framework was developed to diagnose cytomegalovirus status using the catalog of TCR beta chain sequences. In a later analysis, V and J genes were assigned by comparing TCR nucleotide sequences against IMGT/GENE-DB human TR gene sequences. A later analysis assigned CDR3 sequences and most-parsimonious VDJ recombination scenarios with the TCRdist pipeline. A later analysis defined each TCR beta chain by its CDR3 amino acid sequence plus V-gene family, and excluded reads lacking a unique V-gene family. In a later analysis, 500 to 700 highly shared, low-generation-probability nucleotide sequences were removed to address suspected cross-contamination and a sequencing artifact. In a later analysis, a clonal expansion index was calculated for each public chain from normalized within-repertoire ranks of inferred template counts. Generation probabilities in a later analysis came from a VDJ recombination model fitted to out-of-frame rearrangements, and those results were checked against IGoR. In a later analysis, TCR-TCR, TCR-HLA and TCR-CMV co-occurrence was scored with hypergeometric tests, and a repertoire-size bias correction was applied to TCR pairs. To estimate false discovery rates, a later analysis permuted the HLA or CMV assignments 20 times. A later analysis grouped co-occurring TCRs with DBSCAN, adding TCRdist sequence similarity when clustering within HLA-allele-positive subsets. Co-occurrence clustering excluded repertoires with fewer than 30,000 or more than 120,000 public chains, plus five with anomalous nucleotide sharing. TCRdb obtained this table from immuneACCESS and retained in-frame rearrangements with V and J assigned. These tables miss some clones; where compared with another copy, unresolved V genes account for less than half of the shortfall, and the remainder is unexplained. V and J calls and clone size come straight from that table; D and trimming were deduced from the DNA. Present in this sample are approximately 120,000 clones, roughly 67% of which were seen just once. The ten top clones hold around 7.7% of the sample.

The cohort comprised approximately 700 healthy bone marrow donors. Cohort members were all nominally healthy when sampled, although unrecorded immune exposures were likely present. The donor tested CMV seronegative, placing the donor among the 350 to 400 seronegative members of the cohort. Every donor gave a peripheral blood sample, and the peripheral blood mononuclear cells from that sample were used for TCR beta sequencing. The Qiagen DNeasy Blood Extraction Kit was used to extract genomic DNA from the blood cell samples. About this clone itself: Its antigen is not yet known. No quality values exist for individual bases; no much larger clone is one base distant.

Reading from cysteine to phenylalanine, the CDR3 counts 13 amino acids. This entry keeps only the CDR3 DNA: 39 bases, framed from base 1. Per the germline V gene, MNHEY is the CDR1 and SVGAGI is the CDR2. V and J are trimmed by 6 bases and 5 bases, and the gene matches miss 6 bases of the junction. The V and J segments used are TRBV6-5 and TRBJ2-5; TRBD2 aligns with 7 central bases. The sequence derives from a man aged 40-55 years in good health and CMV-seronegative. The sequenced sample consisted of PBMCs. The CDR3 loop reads CASRGGNGETQYF. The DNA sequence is TGTGCCAGCAGGGGGGGGAACGGGGAGACCCAGTACTTC.